This TCR beta chain was captured by sequencing in a study of T cell repertoires in breast cancer. About the study: Samples were breast cancer tumors, lymph nodes and blood from patients, and control blood.

The V gene's germline CDR1 is KGHSH and CDR2 LQKENI. The length of the CDR3 is 15 residues. Trimming left V 0 bases short and J 1 base short, with 10 bases between. Blocking oligonucleotides added to a second nested PCR suppressed unpaired genes. A single record per CDR3 protein comes from TCRdb applying MiXCR to the emulsion pairing reads. This sample carries some 37,000 distinct CDR3 sequences, roughly 42% of them seen once, and the ten largest clones take approximately 57%. This clonotype was picked up a small number of times. The antigen is not known. Study observations and caveats: Discarding singleton TCRs may have missed genuine antitumor clones.

Paired alpha-beta TCRs of CD8+ T cells were analyzed by expanded emulsion RT-PCR. Overnight incubation in about 9.9 IU/mL IL-2 followed CD8 positive selection of the T cells. The source of this sequence is a pool of human donors with breast cancer or a healthy control (not recorded which). The sample was CD8+ T cells. This rearrangement joins TRBV18 to TRBJ2-7, with D unresolved. CDR3 residues: CASSPPILGSYEQYF. The CDR3 DNA sequence: TGTGCCAGCTCACCACCGATCCTTGGTTCCTACGAGCAGTACTTC.